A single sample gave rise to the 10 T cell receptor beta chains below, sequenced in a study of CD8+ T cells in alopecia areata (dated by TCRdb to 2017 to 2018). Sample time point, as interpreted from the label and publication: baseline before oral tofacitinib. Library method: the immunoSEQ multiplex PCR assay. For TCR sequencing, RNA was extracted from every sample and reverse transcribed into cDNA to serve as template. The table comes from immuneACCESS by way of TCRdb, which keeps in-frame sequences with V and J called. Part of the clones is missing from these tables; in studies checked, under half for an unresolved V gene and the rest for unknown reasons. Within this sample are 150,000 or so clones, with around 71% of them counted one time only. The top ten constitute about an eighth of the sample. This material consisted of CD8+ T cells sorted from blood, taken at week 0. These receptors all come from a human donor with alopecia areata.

The CDR3 loop is CASSPVEEGETQYF. The CDR3 coding sequence is TGTGCCAGCTCACCCGTCGAGGAGGGTGAGACCCAGTACTTC. This chain uses TRBV18 with TRBJ2-5, with a weak D call TRBD2 (6 bases). Trimming cost V 3 bases and J 5 bases, with 13 bases left between them. Germline V CDR1 and CDR2: KGHSH, LQKENI. This CDR3 has 14 residues. The full variable domain, with the rest looked up from reference TRBV18 and TRBJ2-5, is NAGVMQNPRHLVRRRGQEARLRCSPMKGHSHVYWYRQLPEEGLKFMVYLQKENIIDESGMPKERFSAEFPKEGPSILRIQQVVRGDSAAYFCASSPVEEGETQYFGPGTRLLVL.

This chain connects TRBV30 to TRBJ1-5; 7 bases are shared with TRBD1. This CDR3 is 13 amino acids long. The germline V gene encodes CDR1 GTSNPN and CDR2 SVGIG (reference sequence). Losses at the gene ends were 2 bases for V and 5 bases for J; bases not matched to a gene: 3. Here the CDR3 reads CAWSPTGDQPQHF. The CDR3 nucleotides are TGTGCCTGGAGTCCCACAGGGGATCAGCCCCAGCATTTT.

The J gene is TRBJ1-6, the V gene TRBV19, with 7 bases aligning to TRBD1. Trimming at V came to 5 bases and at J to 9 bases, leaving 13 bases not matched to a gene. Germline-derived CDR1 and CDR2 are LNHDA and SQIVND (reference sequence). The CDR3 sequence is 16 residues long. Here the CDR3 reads CASSEGGARESSPLHF. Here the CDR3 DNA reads TGTGCCAGTAGTGAAGGGGGCGCGAGGGAGAGTTCACCCCTCCACTTT.

The CDR3 loop is CASSEGRYGYTF. CDR3 nucleotide sequence: TGTGCCAGCAGTGAGGGGAGGTATGGCTACACCTTC. The chain links TRBV2 to TRBJ1-2; D is undetermined. Germline loops: CDR1 SNHLY, CDR2 FYNNEI. The CDR3 totals 12 residues. V shed 3 bases and J shed 5 bases, with 7 bases lying between them.

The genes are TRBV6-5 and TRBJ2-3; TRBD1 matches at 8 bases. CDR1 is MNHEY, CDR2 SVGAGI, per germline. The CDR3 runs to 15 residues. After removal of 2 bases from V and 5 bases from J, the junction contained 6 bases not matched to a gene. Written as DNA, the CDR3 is TGTGCCAGCAGTTACATGCAGGGGGCAATAGATACGCAGTATTTT. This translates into CASSYMQGAIDTQYF.

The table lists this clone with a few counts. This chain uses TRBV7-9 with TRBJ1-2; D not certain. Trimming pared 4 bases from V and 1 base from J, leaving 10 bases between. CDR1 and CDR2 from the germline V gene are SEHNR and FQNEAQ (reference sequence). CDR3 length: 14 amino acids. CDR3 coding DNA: TGTGCCAGCAGCTCTGACACCCTTAACTATGGCTACACCTTC. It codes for CASSSDTLNYGYTF.

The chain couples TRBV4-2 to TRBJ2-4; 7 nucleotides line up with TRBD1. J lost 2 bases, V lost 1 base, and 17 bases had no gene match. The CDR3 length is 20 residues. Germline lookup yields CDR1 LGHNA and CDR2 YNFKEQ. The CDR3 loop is CASSQVQNRGSGITKNIQYF. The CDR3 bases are TGTGCCAGCAGCCAAGTTCAGAACAGGGGCAGTGGAATAACCAAAAACATTCAGTACTTC.

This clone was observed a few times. CDR3 amino acids: CASKEDGAYNEQFF. In DNA, the CDR3 is TGTGCCTCGAAAGAGGACGGGGCCTACAATGAGCAGTTCTTC. The V call is TRBV30, the J call TRBJ2-1, with D possibly being TRBD2 (5 bases). CDR1 and CDR2 from the germline V gene are GTSNPN and SVGIG (reference sequence). Between the trimmed V and J ends, which lost 7 bases and 2 bases, there was a span of 15 bases. The CDR3 is 14 amino acids.

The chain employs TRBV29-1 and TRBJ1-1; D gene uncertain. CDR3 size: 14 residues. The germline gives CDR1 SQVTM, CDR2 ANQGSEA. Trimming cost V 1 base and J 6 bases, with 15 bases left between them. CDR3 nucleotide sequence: TGCAGCGTTGAAGTCCCCTACCCCCTCCCTGAAGCTTTCTTT. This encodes CSVEVPYPLPEAFF.

The CDR3 coding sequence is TGTGCCAGCAGTTACTCGAGAGGGGCTTCCACTGAAGCTTTCTTT. As protein: CASSYSRGASTEAFF. This chain links TRBV6-5 with TRBJ1-1, with D perhaps TRBD1 (5 bases). Germline V lookup: CDR1 MNHEY, CDR2 SVGAGI. CDR3 length: 15 amino acids. V was shortened by 0 bases and J by 4 bases, with 12 bases between the two germline ends.